This TCR beta chain derives from a study of cytotoxic CD8 clonotypes in ibrutinib-treated CLL. Study-level results: Clonality increased at ibrutinib response and stayed stable in sustained remission. At progression, however, it fell back toward baseline.

Only in-frame clones appear in the TCRdb table, and some are missing; sequencing was by immunoSEQ multiplex PCR. The sample includes approximately 150,000 clones, around nine tenths of them seen just once. The CDR3 extends over 15 amino acids. V was cut by 3 bases and J by 2 bases, with 12 bases left in between. The germline gives CDR1 SGHRS, CDR2 YFSETQ. With regard to this clone: Its antigen is unidentified.

V usage is TRBV5-1 and J usage is TRBJ2-1, with D perhaps TRBD1 or TRBD2 (5 bases each). This material consisted of PBMCs, taken at disease progression, from a patient treated with ibrutinib. This sequence was found in a human donor with chronic lymphocytic leukemia. CDR3 in DNA: TGCGCCAGCAGCTCCCTGGGGGATACCTACAATGAGCAGTTCTTC. Encoded protein: CASSSLGDTYNEQFF.